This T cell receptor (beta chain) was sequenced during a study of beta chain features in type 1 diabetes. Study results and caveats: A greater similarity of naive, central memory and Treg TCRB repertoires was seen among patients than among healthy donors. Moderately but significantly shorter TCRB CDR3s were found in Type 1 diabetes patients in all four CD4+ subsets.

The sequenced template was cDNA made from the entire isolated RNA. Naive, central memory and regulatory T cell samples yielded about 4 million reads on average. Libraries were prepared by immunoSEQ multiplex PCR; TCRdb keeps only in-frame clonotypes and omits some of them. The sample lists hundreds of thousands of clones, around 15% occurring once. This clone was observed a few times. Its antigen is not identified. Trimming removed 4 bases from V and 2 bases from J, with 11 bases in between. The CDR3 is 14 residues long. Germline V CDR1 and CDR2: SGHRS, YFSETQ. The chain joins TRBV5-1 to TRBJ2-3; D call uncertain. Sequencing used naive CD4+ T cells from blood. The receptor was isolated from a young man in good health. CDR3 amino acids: CASSTKGSTDTQYF. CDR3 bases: TGCGCCAGCAGCACGAAAGGGTCCACAGATACGCAGTATTTT. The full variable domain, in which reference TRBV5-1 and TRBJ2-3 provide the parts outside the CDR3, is KAGVTQTPRYLIKTRGQQVTLSCSPISGHRSVSWYQQTPGQGLQFLFEYFSETQRNKGNFPGRFSGRQFSNSRSEMNVSTLELGDSALYLCASSTKGSTDTQYFGPGTRLTVL.